The clone carrying this T cell receptor (beta chain) was recorded once. The antigen is not known. A much more abundant neighbour one base away suggests this may be a read error. The data originate from a study of regulatory T cells in long-lasting Graves disease. Relying on iRepertoire HTBI primers and Arm-PCR of CDR3 regions, the team built TCR beta libraries. MiXCR was run by TCRdb on the multiplex PCR reads, yielding one entry per CDR3 protein. This table has about 470,000 distinct CDR3 sequences, about 20% appearing once. Time point denoted: persistent/refractory GD, antithyroid drugs over 5 years with positive TRAb. Preparation of the TCR library used RNA extracted from PBMCs. Collection of peripheral blood (about 10 milliliters) was done using EDTA tubes. Overall study results and limits: Sharing of public clonotypes was greater in persistent patients (around 3,000) than in new patients (roughly 970). TRBV28, TRBJ1-2 and TRBJ2-5 were favored in persistent disease.

V was pared by 5 bases and J by 7 bases, with 18 bases between. The CDR3 is 15 amino acids. The germline gives CDR1 SNHLY, CDR2 FYNNEI. The TCR comes from a female donor with Graves disease. The material sequenced was peripheral blood mononuclear cells (PBMCs), taken when the disease was refractory, from a patient treated with antithyroid drugs. V is TRBV2 and J is TRBJ1-5; maybe TRBD1 (5 bases). The CDR3 coding sequence is TGTGCCAGCAGTCCTCAGGGTATGGCGGACCAGCCCCAGCATTTT. This encodes CASSPQGMADQPQHF. Drawing the rest from reference TRBV2 and TRBJ1-5, the complete variable domain is EPEVTQTPSHQVTQMGQEVILRCVPISNHLYFYWYRQILGQKVEFLVSFYNNEISEKSEIFDDQFSVERPDGSNFTLKIRSTKLEDSAMYFCASSPQGMADQPQHFGDGTRLSIL.